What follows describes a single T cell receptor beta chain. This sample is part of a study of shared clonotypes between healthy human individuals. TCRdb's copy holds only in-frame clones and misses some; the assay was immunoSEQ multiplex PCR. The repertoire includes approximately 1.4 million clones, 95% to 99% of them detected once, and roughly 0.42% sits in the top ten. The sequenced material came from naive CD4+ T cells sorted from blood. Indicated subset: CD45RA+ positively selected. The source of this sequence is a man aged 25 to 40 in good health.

The CDR3 loop reads CASRPPGRGRAFF. CDR3 sequence (DNA): TGTGCCAGCAGACCCCCAGGCCGAGGTCGAGCTTTCTTT. The chain links TRBV6-5 to TRBJ1-1, with no clear D. V was cut by 6 bases and J by 10 bases, with 18 bases left in between. Germline V gene data show CDR1 as MNHEY and CDR2 as SVGAGI. There are 13 residues in the CDR3.